This is a list of T cell receptor beta chains from one sample in a study of T-cell memory formation after mild COVID-19. TCRdb re-analysed the 5' RACE reads in MiXCR, keeping a single row per CDR3 protein. The sample includes about 340,000 distinct CDR3 sequences, under 25% of them seen just once. Sequencing was done on a sample of PBMCs or a T cell subset sorted from them (not recorded which). The receptors were gathered from a man aged 18 to 30 who had mild COVID-19 (a few samples of this study predate the infection). Cell type and time point are not known. Each CDR3 is given with its conserved first and last residue. D genes are given only for firm matches. Some rows mark clone size as missing; the rest say once, few, many or name a class of expanded clone.

V gene: TRBV5-5; J gene: TRBJ2-6; D gene: -; clone size: -; CDR3 protein: CASSFADSGANVLTF; CDR3 DNA: TGTGCCAGCAGCTTTGCGGACTCTGGGGCCAACGTCCTGACTTTC
V gene: TRBV7-2; J gene: TRBJ1-2; D gene: -; clone size: few; CDR3 protein: CASSLVGTPVGYTF; CDR3 DNA: TGTGCCAGCAGCTTAGTTGGGACACCGGTAGGCTACACCTTC
V gene: TRBV7-2; J gene: TRBJ2-3; D gene: -; clone size: -; CDR3 protein: CASSLPRDSSTDTQYF; CDR3 DNA: TGTGCCAGCAGCTTACCCCGGGACTCATCTACAGATACGCAGTATTTT
V gene: TRBV18; J gene: TRBJ2-7; D gene: -; clone size: -; CDR3 protein: CASSPSPQAEQYF; CDR3 DNA: TGTGCCAGCTCACCAAGTCCCCAGGCCGAGCAGTACTTC
V gene: TRBV24-1; J gene: TRBJ2-1; D gene: TRBD1; clone size: -; CDR3 protein: CATSDGQGAFINNEQFF; CDR3 DNA: TGTGCCACCAGTGATGGACAGGGGGCGTTTATCAACAATGAGCAGTTCTTC
V gene: TRBV27; J gene: TRBJ1-1; D gene: -; clone size: few; CDR3 protein: CASRPREGENTEAFF; CDR3 DNA: TGTGCCAGCAGACCCAGGGAGGGAGAGAACACTGAAGCTTTCTTT
V gene: TRBV4-1; J gene: TRBJ2-1; D gene: TRBD2; clone size: -; CDR3 protein: CASSPPGLRDNEQFF; CDR3 DNA: TGCGCCAGCAGCCCCCCGGGACTAAGGGACAATGAGCAGTTCTTC
V gene: TRBV7-9; J gene: TRBJ1-1; D gene: -; clone size: -; CDR3 protein: CASERGSGNTEAFF; CDR3 DNA: TGTGCCAGCGAAAGAGGATCGGGGAACACTGAAGCTTTCTTT
V gene: TRBV7-9; J gene: TRBJ1-5; D gene: -; clone size: few; CDR3 protein: CASSPVGGGQPQHF; CDR3 DNA: TGTGCCAGCAGCCCCGTCGGAGGTGGGCAGCCCCAGCATTTT
V gene: TRBV4-3; J gene: TRBJ2-2; D gene: -; clone size: -; CDR3 protein: CASSRSPGTNTGELFF; CDR3 DNA: TGCGCCAGCAGCCGAAGCCCAGGGACAAACACCGGGGAGCTGTTTTTT
V gene: TRBV7-8; J gene: TRBJ1-6; D gene: TRBD1; clone size: -; CDR3 protein: CASSSTGTGDSPLHF; CDR3 DNA: TGTGCCAGCAGCTCCACCGGGACAGGGGATTCACCCCTCCACTTT
V gene: TRBV7-9; J gene: TRBJ2-1; D gene: TRBD1; clone size: -; CDR3 protein: CASIGDRYYNEQFF; CDR3 DNA: TGTGCCAGCATAGGGGACAGGTACTACAATGAGCAGTTCTTC
V gene: TRBV9; J gene: TRBJ1-1; D gene: -; clone size: few; CDR3 protein: CASSVAAMNTEAFF; CDR3 DNA: TGTGCCAGCAGCGTGGCGGCGATGAACACTGAAGCTTTCTTT
V gene: TRBV5-5; J gene: TRBJ1-2; D gene: -; clone size: -; CDR3 protein: CASSTPRGSYGYTF; CDR3 DNA: TGTGCCAGCAGCACCCCGCGAGGGAGCTATGGCTACACCTTC
V gene: TRBV6-5; J gene: TRBJ1-1; D gene: TRBD1; clone size: -; CDR3 protein: CASRHRGTPEAFF; CDR3 DNA: TGTGCCAGCAGACACAGGGGAACGCCTGAAGCTTTCTTT
V gene: TRBV10-3; J gene: TRBJ1-1; D gene: TRBD1; clone size: -; CDR3 protein: CATGTGGTEAFF; CDR3 DNA: TGTGCCACCGGGACAGGGGGGACTGAAGCTTTCTTT